A selection of T cell receptor beta chains follows, all from one sample in a study of metastatic and nonmetastatic thyroid tumors. MiXCR reprocessed the PCR reads for TCRdb. The profile shows about 7,400 clones, roughly 3.5% of them singletons. The sample taken for sequencing was tumor tissue. Receptor source: a female donor with papillary thyroid cancer or a benign thyroid nodule (not recorded which). Some clones in this sample may be carry-over from other donors' samples. Each CDR3 is given with its conserved first and last residue. D genes are given only for firm matches. Not all rows give a size; the values are once, few, many and, for expanded clones, a class.

d_call: NA
j_call: TRBJ2-1
v_call: TRBV5-5
clone_size: many
cdr3_nt: TGTGCCAGCAGCGGAGGACCCTACAATGAGCAGTTCTTC
cdr3_aa: CASSGGPYNEQFF

d_call: NA
j_call: TRBJ1-2
v_call: TRBV7-2
clone_size: medium-sized
cdr3_nt: TGTGCCAGCAGCTTAGGTGGGGGGTTTAAGGGCTACACCTTC
cdr3_aa: CASSLGGGFKGYTF

d_call: TRBD2
j_call: TRBJ2-1
v_call: TRBV13
clone_size: many
cdr3_nt: TGTGCCAGCAGCTTATCGGCGGGACTAGCGGGAGGTGGTGAGCAGTTCTTC
cdr3_aa: CASSLSAGLAGGGEQFF

d_call: TRBD2
j_call: TRBJ2-5
v_call: TRBV7-7
clone_size: NA
cdr3_nt: TGTGCTAGCAGCCAGGGACGGACTAGCGGGGCCAACCAAGAGACCCAGTACTTC
cdr3_aa: CASSQGRTSGANQETQYF

d_call: NA
j_call: TRBJ2-1
v_call: TRBV29-1
clone_size: many
cdr3_nt: TGCAGCGTTGGAAAGACTGGCGCCTACAATGAGCAGTTCTTC
cdr3_aa: CSVGKTGAYNEQFF

d_call: TRBD1
j_call: TRBJ1-5
v_call: TRBV24-1
clone_size: medium-sized
cdr3_nt: TGTGCCACAGCCGGGACAGCGAATCAGCCCCAGCATTTT
cdr3_aa: CATAGTANQPQHF

d_call: TRBD1
j_call: TRBJ2-2
v_call: TRBV28
clone_size: medium-sized
cdr3_nt: TGTGCCAGCGCCGGACAGGCGACTACCGGGGAGCTGTTTTTT
cdr3_aa: CASAGQATTGELFF

d_call: NA
j_call: TRBJ1-6
v_call: TRBV18
clone_size: many
cdr3_nt: TGTGCCAGCTCACCACCAACAGGGTTTCCCCTCCACTTT
cdr3_aa: CASSPPTGFPLHF

d_call: NA
j_call: TRBJ2-1
v_call: TRBV14
clone_size: many
cdr3_nt: TGTGCCAGCAGCCAAGATCCGGGTACCTCCAATGAGCAGTTCTTC
cdr3_aa: CASSQDPGTSNEQFF

d_call: NA
j_call: TRBJ1-5
v_call: TRBV9
clone_size: medium-sized
cdr3_nt: TGTGCCAGCAGCGTAGGATTTGACGGGAATCAGCCCCAGCATTTT
cdr3_aa: CASSVGFDGNQPQHF

d_call: NA
j_call: TRBJ1-2
v_call: TRBV6-6
clone_size: few
cdr3_nt: TGTGCCAGCAGTTACTCAGGGGGGTATGGCTACACCTTC
cdr3_aa: CASSYSGGYGYTF

d_call: NA
j_call: TRBJ2-3
v_call: TRBV20-1
clone_size: NA
cdr3_nt: TGCGGTGCGGCAAAGGTCCGAGTGAACACAGATACGCAGTATTTT
cdr3_aa: CGAAKVRVNTDTQYF

d_call: TRBD1
j_call: TRBJ2-3
v_call: TRBV7-8
clone_size: NA
cdr3_nt: TGTGCCAGCAGCTCAGGGACAGGCACGGATACACAGTATTTT
cdr3_aa: CASSSGTGTDTQYF

d_call: TRBD2
j_call: TRBJ2-1
v_call: TRBV2
clone_size: medium-sized
cdr3_nt: TGTGCCAGCAGTGAAGCGCTTGGGACTAGCGGGATTTTTCGGGAGCAGTTCTTC
cdr3_aa: CASSEALGTSGIFREQFF

d_call: TRBD2
j_call: TRBJ2-7
v_call: TRBV3-1
clone_size: NA
cdr3_nt: TGTGTCAGCAGCCTAGCGGGGAGCTCCCACGAGCAGTACTTC
cdr3_aa: CVSSLAGSSHEQYF

d_call: TRBD2
j_call: TRBJ2-1
v_call: TRBV3-1
clone_size: many
cdr3_nt: TGTGCCAGCAGCCAAGAGGGATCCCTAGCGGGAGGCCAACAGTTCTTC
cdr3_aa: CASSQEGSLAGGQQFF

d_call: TRBD2
j_call: TRBJ2-5
v_call: TRBV12-3/TRBV12-4
clone_size: medium-sized
cdr3_nt: TGTGCCAGCAGTTTAGAACTAGCGGCACAAGAGACCCAGTACTTC
cdr3_aa: CASSLELAAQETQYF

d_call: NA
j_call: TRBJ1-1
v_call: TRBV7-2
clone_size: many
cdr3_nt: TGTGCCAGCAGCCTTGGACCGCTTACTGAAGCTTTCTTT
cdr3_aa: CASSLGPLTEAFF

d_call: NA
j_call: TRBJ2-5
v_call: TRBV20-1
clone_size: medium-sized
cdr3_nt: TGCAGTGCTAGAGCAATTCCCGGAGGCGAGACCCAGTACTTC
cdr3_aa: CSARAIPGGETQYF

d_call: TRBD2
j_call: TRBJ2-5
v_call: TRBV12-5
clone_size: many
cdr3_nt: TGTGCTAGTGGCCCGGGGGCTCTAGCGGGAGGAGAGACCCAGTACTTC
cdr3_aa: CASGPGALAGGETQYF

d_call: NA
j_call: TRBJ1-2
v_call: TRBV2
clone_size: medium-sized
cdr3_nt: TGTGCCAGCAGGGTCGAAGACTATGGCTACACCTTC
cdr3_aa: CASRVEDYGYTF

d_call: NA
j_call: TRBJ2-7
v_call: TRBV28
clone_size: medium-sized
cdr3_nt: TGTGCCAGCAGTTCCCAACCCTACGAGCAGTACTTC
cdr3_aa: CASSSQPYEQYF

d_call: TRBD1
j_call: TRBJ1-1
v_call: TRBV19
clone_size: medium-sized
cdr3_nt: TGTGCCAGTAGCGACACTTTTTCAGGGGGTAACACTGAAGCTTTCTTT
cdr3_aa: CASSDTFSGGNTEAFF

d_call: TRBD2
j_call: TRBJ2-3
v_call: TRBV28
clone_size: large
cdr3_nt: TGTGCCAGCAGTTTAGAATGGCTAGCGGGAGGGACAGATACGCAGTATTTT
cdr3_aa: CASSLEWLAGGTDTQYF

d_call: NA
j_call: TRBJ1-1
v_call: TRBV18
clone_size: many
cdr3_nt: TGTGCCAGCTCACAAGGACAGCTATACGCTGAAGCTTTCTTT
cdr3_aa: CASSQGQLYAEAFF

d_call: TRBD1
j_call: TRBJ2-7
v_call: TRBV7-2
clone_size: medium-sized
cdr3_nt: TGTGCCAGCAGATCAGACAGGGGGCGGGGTTACGAGCAGTACTTC
cdr3_aa: CASRSDRGRGYEQYF

d_call: NA
j_call: TRBJ1-1
v_call: TRBV28
clone_size: many
cdr3_nt: TGTGCCAGCAGTTTCGCTACATTTGACGCTTTCTTT
cdr3_aa: CASSFATFDAFF

d_call: NA
j_call: TRBJ1-2
v_call: TRBV6-2/TRBV6-3
clone_size: medium-sized
cdr3_nt: TGTGCCAGCAGCCCCCAAGGGAGCTATGGCTACACCTTC
cdr3_aa: CASSPQGSYGYTF

d_call: NA
j_call: TRBJ1-2
v_call: TRBV19
clone_size: medium-sized
cdr3_nt: TGTGCCAGTAGTGACTCGACAGAAGGCTATGGCTACACCTTC
cdr3_aa: CASSDSTEGYGYTF

d_call: NA
j_call: TRBJ2-7
v_call: TRBV5-5
clone_size: medium-sized
cdr3_nt: TGTGCCAGCAGCCTCACCCCCCAGGTGGGCCACGAGCAGTACTTC
cdr3_aa: CASSLTPQVGHEQYF

d_call: NA
j_call: TRBJ2-7
v_call: TRBV6-1
clone_size: medium-sized
cdr3_nt: TGTGCCAGCAGTGAAAGGCGCCACCCCTCCTACGAGCAGTACTTC
cdr3_aa: CASSERRHPSYEQYF

d_call: NA
j_call: TRBJ2-1
v_call: TRBV29-1
clone_size: many
cdr3_nt: TGCAGCGTTGAAGACAGGGGGAGGTACAATGAGCAGTTCTTC
cdr3_aa: CSVEDRGRYNEQFF

d_call: NA
j_call: TRBJ1-5
v_call: TRBV4-1
clone_size: medium-sized
cdr3_nt: TGCGCCAGCAGCCGCCGGGACAAGTATCAGCCCCAGCATTTT
cdr3_aa: CASSRRDKYQPQHF

d_call: NA
j_call: TRBJ1-2
v_call: TRBV12-3/TRBV12-4
clone_size: medium-sized
cdr3_nt: TGTGCCAGCAGTTTCGGGGGCGAGCGCTATGGCTACACCTTC
cdr3_aa: CASSFGGERYGYTF

d_call: NA
j_call: TRBJ1-1
v_call: TRBV20-1
clone_size: many
cdr3_nt: TGCAGTGCTGGGGGGAGGGGTAGGGCTTTCTTT
cdr3_aa: CSAGGRGRAFF

d_call: TRBD1
j_call: TRBJ2-6
v_call: TRBV5-1
clone_size: medium-sized
cdr3_nt: TGCGCCAGCAGCTTGGGGGACAGCTCTGGGGCCAACGTCCTGACTTTC
cdr3_aa: CASSLGDSSGANVLTF

d_call: NA
j_call: TRBJ2-5
v_call: TRBV5-1
clone_size: many
cdr3_nt: TGCGCCAGCAGCTTGAGAGGAGAGACCCAGTACTTC
cdr3_aa: CASSLRGETQYF

d_call: NA
j_call: TRBJ1-4
v_call: TRBV19
clone_size: medium-sized
cdr3_nt: TGTGCCAGTAGTCCACAATCAGGGCGGGGTGAAAAACTGTTTTTT
cdr3_aa: CASSPQSGRGEKLFF

d_call: NA
j_call: TRBJ2-7
v_call: TRBV28
clone_size: NA
cdr3_nt: TGTGCCAGCAGTTTAGCGGGACGTGGGGCCAACGAGCAGTACTTC
cdr3_aa: CASSLAGRGANEQYF

d_call: TRBD1
j_call: TRBJ1-2
v_call: TRBV18
clone_size: many
cdr3_nt: TGCGCCAGCTCACCAGGAATAGGACAGGGGGTCTATGGCTACACCTTC
cdr3_aa: CASSPGIGQGVYGYTF

d_call: NA
j_call: TRBJ2-3
v_call: TRBV2
clone_size: many
cdr3_nt: TGTGCCAGCAGGGAGCGGTTCACAGATACGCAGTATTTT
cdr3_aa: CASRERFTDTQYF

d_call: NA
j_call: TRBJ1-4
v_call: TRBV6-2/TRBV6-3
clone_size: medium-sized
cdr3_nt: TGTGCCAGCAGTCGTCTAGGGACATCATATGAAAAACTGTTTTTT
cdr3_aa: CASSRLGTSYEKLFF

d_call: NA
j_call: TRBJ2-7
v_call: TRBV2
clone_size: medium-sized
cdr3_nt: TGTGCCAGCAGGGGATACTACGAGCAGTACTTC
cdr3_aa: CASRGYYEQYF

d_call: NA
j_call: TRBJ2-7
v_call: TRBV9
clone_size: many
cdr3_nt: TGTGCCAGCAGCGTAGGGGGGGTAAACGAGCAGTACTTC
cdr3_aa: CASSVGGVNEQYF

d_call: NA
j_call: TRBJ1-4
v_call: TRBV20-1
clone_size: many
cdr3_nt: TGCAGTGCCCGGGAGGGGCTGATGAATGAAAAACTGTTTTTT
cdr3_aa: CSAREGLMNEKLFF

d_call: TRBD1
j_call: TRBJ1-2
v_call: TRBV27
clone_size: many
cdr3_nt: TGTGCCAGCAGTTTATCGCAGGGGGCTAGTGGCTACACCTTC
cdr3_aa: CASSLSQGASGYTF

d_call: TRBD2
j_call: TRBJ2-7
v_call: TRBV9
clone_size: medium-sized
cdr3_nt: TGTGCCAGCAGCGTGGGGGGGAGTGGGCTAAACGAGCAGTACTTC
cdr3_aa: CASSVGGSGLNEQYF

d_call: NA
j_call: TRBJ2-1
v_call: TRBV27
clone_size: many
cdr3_nt: TGTGCCAGCAGTCTAGGGATAGCGTTCTCCTACAATGAGCAGTTCTTC
cdr3_aa: CASSLGIAFSYNEQFF

d_call: NA
j_call: TRBJ1-2
v_call: TRBV19
clone_size: medium-sized
cdr3_nt: TGTGCCAGTAGTCCCCGGGACGGCGGGTTATATGGCTACACCTTC
cdr3_aa: CASSPRDGGLYGYTF

d_call: NA
j_call: TRBJ1-5
v_call: TRBV19
clone_size: NA
cdr3_nt: TGTGTCAGTACGGTGGACGGGGGAAGTCAGCCCCAGCATTTT
cdr3_aa: CVSTVDGGSQPQHF

d_call: NA
j_call: TRBJ1-1
v_call: TRBV28
clone_size: many
cdr3_nt: TGTGCCAGCAGTGGGATCGGGAGGGGGGCTTTCTTT
cdr3_aa: CASSGIGRGAFF

d_call: NA
j_call: TRBJ2-5
v_call: TRBV10-2
clone_size: many
cdr3_nt: TGCGCCAGCGGGGGACCAATGGAGACCCAGTACTTC
cdr3_aa: CASGGPMETQYF